This section outlines one TCR beta chain sequence together with its context. This receptor's antigen is unknown. The junction does not match germline at one end; this may be a read error. This record belongs to a study of shared clonotypes between healthy human individuals (dated by TCRdb to between 2020 and 2021). Background on the whole study: A couple of women and a few men aged 18 to 49 years were included in the cohort. Per donor, three plates each were used for CD4 naive and CD4 memory, two for CD8 naive, and one for CD8 memory. The study deeply sequenced blood TCR repertoires of several healthy adults to estimate repertoire size and the extent of clonotype sharing between individuals. To increase sequencing depth and limit assay-specific biases, TCR repertoire library preparation and sequencing were carried out by different laboratories using diverse techniques. Each donor's leukapheresis produced roughly between about 0.8 and 10 billion PBMCs.

Healthy HIV-negative adults with no recently reported acute infections or vaccinations were included as donors. All donors were Caucasian adults living in Nashville, Tennessee, USA. CD8 memory samples combined magnetically selected CD45RO+ cells with CCR7-negative CD45RA+ effector memory (TemRA) cells. Blood was collected by leukapheresis, and PBMCs were isolated by Ficoll-Histopaque density gradient centrifugation and then cryopreserved in liquid nitrogen vapor phase. Purity and quantity of every magnetically sorted T cell population were checked by analytical flow cytometry. Each sorted fraction had its genomic DNA isolated and then quantified by UV absorbance on a Nanodrop 2000c. The paper's findings and limits, for the study overall: Because the study included only a small number of donors, the genetic and exposure-history diversity represented was limited. Only blood was sampled, and tissue TCR repertoires likely differ from those in blood. Higher generation probabilities were observed for clonotypes shared by all four sorted-subset donors than for non-shared clonotypes. Sharing across a handful of donors was observed for about 5% of naive CD4, over 3% of naive CD8, 2% to 2.5% of memory CD4, and about 0.4% of memory CD8 clonotypes. Based on pairwise subsampling, the degree of clonotype sharing among donors was expected to be affected by sequencing depth. Even with the large sequencing depth, rarefaction of the sorted-subset datasets indicated that sequencing was incomplete. Larger estimated clonotype richness was generally found for naive subsets than for memory subsets.

Using the deep immunoSEQ assay, multiplex PCR amplified TCR CDR3 regions from genomic DNA. For each cell subset, the extracted genomic DNA was distributed evenly across all wells of several immunoSEQ 96-well plates, and each plate served as one replicate. For sorted subsets, 150 to 200 ng genomic DNA, equal to approximately 30,000 T cell genomes, was loaded into each replicate PCR. Purified libraries were quantified with a Qubit 3.0 fluorometer, sized on a Bioanalyzer 2100, and re-quantified with the KAPA Library Quantification kit. A separate single-read 150-cycle Illumina NextSeq 550 flow cell was used to sequence each immunoSEQ 96-well plate. In the source study's methods: Because the immunoSEQ output included only junctional sequences and no quality scores, the filtering could not be the same as the filtering used for full-length reads. Sequences were annotated with PyIR, a Python wrapper for IgBLAST v1.9, using IMGT germline references to assign V/J genes and CDR3. Reads were filtered out if the reads had weak V/J assignments (E-value above 1e-6), no CDR3, stop codons, out-of-frame junctions, or ambiguous translated residues. V3J clonotypes were defined as sequences sharing the same inferred V gene, J gene, and CDR3 amino acid sequence. The percentage overlap between two repertoires was calculated by dividing the number of shared unique clonotypes by the size of the smaller repertoire. Richness of each repertoire was evaluated using RTK rarefaction, the Chao1 estimator, and Recon v2.1 estimates of unobserved clonotypes. Generation probabilities for all TCRbeta clonotypes obtained by the gDNA method from several donors were computed using OLGA. TCRdb holds this immuneACCESS table with in-frame rearrangements only. Some clones are missing; in checked studies, unresolved V genes explain under half, and the rest has no known cause. Clone size and V and J calls were adopted from that table, with D and trimming inferred from the DNA. Within this sample are approximately 400,000 clones, with 90% to 98% of them counted one time only. Approximately 0.32% of the sample lies in the top ten.

The CDR3 holds 11 amino acids from the cysteine to the phenylalanine. The sequence is cut down to CDR3 DNA, 33 bases in frame from base 1. CDR1 and CDR2 are read off the germline V gene (reference sequence) as SEHNR and FQNEAQ. The sample consisted of memory CD8+ T cells sorted from blood. This sample's cell subset or site label indicates: CD45RO+ cells pooled with CCR7-negative TemRA cells. This receptor was identified in a man in his thirties or forties in good health. The receptor chain draws on TRBV7-9 and TRBJ2-7, and 9 bases in between align with TRBD1. The nucleotide sequence reads as follows: TGTGCCAGCAGCTTGGGGGACAGGGAGGTTTTC. It codes for CASSLGDREVF.